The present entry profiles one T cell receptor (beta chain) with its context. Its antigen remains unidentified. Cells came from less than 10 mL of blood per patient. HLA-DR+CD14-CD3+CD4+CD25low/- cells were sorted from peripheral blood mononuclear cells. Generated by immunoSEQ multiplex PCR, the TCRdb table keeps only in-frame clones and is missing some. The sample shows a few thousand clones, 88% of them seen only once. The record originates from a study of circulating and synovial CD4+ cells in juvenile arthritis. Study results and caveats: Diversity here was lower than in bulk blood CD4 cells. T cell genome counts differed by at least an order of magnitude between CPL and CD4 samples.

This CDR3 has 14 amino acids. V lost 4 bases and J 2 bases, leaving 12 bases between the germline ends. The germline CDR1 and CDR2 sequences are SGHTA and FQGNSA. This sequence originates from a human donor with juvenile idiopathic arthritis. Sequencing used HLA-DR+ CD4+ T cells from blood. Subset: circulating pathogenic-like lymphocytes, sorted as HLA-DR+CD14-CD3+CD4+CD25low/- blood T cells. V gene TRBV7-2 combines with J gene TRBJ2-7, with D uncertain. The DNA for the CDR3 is TGTGCCAGCAGCTCGACTGCGACGACCTACGAGCAGTACTTC. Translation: CASSSTATTYEQYF.